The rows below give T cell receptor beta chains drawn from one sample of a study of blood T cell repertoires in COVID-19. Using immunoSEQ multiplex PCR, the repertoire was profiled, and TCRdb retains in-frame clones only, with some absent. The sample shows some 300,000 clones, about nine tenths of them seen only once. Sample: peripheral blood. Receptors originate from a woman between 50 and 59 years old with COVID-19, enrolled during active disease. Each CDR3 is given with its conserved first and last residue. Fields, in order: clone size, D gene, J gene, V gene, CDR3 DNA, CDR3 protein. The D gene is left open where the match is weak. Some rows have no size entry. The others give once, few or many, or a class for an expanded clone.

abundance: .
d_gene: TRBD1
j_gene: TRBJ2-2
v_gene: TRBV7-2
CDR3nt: TGTGCCAGCAGCCTCTTTTTAGGACGGGGACAGGGGGACACCGGGGAGCTGTTTTTT
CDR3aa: CASSLFLGRGQGDTGELFF

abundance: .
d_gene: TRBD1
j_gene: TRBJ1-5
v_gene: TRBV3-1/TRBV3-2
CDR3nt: TGTGCCAGCAGCCATGGGACAGGGGGCCAGCCCCAGCATTTT
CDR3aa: CASSHGTGGQPQHF

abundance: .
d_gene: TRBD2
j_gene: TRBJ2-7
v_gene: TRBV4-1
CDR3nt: TGCGCCAGCAGCCAGCCGAAAAGCGGGAGCTCCTACGAGCAGTACTTC
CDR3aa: CASSQPKSGSSYEQYF

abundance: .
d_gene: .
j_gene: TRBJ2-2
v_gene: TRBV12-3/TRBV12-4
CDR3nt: TGTGCCAGCAGTTTCGGGGTCACCGGGGAGCTGTTTTTT
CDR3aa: CASSFGVTGELFF

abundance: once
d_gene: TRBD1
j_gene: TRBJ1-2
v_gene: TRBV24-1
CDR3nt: TGTGCCACCAGTGATGCAGCAACGGGACAGCGTAAGGGCTACACCTTC
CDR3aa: CATSDAATGQRKGYTF

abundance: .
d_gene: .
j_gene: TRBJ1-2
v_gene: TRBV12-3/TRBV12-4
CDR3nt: TGTGCCAGCAGCGGACTCGACTATGGCTACACCTTC
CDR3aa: CASSGLDYGYTF

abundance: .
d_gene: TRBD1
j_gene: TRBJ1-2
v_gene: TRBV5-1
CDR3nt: TGCGCCAGCAGCTTGAACCCTGTGGGACAGGGGTATGGCTACACCTTC
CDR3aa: CASSLNPVGQGYGYTF

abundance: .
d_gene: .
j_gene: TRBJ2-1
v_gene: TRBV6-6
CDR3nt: TGTGCCAGCAGTACGGACTTATCCTACAATGAGCAGTTCTTC
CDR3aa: CASSTDLSYNEQFF

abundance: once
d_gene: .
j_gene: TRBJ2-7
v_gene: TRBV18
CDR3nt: TGTGCCAGCTCACCACCCACAGGGTTCTACGAGCAGTACTTC
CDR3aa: CASSPPTGFYEQYF

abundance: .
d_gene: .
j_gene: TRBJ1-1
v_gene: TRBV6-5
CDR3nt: TGTGCCAGCAGACCCGAGGGCGGGGGGAACACTGAAGCTTTCTTT
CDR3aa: CASRPEGGGNTEAFF

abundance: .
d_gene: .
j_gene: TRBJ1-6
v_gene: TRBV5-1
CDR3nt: TGCGCCAGCAGAAGATCGGGCGGGGACAATTCACCCCTCCACTTT
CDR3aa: CASRRSGGDNSPLHF

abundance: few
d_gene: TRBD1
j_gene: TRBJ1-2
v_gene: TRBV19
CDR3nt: TGTGCCAGTAGTATAACCGGGACAGGGGCGAAGTATGGCTACACCTTC
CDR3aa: CASSITGTGAKYGYTF